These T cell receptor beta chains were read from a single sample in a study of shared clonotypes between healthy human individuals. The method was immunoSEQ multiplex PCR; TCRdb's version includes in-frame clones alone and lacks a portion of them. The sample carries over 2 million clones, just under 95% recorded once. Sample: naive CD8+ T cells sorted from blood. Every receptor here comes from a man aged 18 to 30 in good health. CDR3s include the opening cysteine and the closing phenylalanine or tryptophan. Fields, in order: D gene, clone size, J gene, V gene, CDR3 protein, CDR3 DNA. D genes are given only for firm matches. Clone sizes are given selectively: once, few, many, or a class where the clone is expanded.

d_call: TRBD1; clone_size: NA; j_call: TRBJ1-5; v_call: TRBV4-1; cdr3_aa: CASSSRAQGVAGNQPQHF; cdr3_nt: TGCGCCAGCAGCTCCCGTGCACAGGGGGTGGCAGGCAATCAGCCCCAGCATTTT
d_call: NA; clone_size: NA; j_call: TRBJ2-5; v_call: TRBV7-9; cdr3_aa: CASSLVTEETQYF; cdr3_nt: TGTGCCAGCAGCTTAGTTACAGAAGAGACCCAGTACTTC
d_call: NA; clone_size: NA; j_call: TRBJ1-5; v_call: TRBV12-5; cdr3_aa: CASGLATVYQPQHF; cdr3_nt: TGTGCTAGTGGTTTGGCTACAGTTTATCAGCCCCAGCATTTT
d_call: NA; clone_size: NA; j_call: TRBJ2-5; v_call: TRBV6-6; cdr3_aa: CASSYAGLQETQYF; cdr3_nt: TGTGCCAGCAGTTACGCGGGGCTACAAGAGACCCAGTACTTC
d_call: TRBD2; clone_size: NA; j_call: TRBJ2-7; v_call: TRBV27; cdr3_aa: CASTMAGGSYEQYF; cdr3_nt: TGTGCCAGCACCATGGCGGGAGGCTCCTACGAGCAGTACTTC
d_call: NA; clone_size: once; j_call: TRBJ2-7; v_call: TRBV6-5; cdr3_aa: CASSYLAGYEQYF; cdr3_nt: TGTGCCAGCAGTTACCTGGCCGGGTACGAGCAGTACTTC
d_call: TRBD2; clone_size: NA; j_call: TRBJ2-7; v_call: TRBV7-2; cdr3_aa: CASSFYSGGTYEQYF; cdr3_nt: TGTGCCAGCAGCTTTTATAGCGGGGGAACCTACGAGCAGTACTTC
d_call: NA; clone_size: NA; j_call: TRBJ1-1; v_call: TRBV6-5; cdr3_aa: CASSYFSGSNTEAFF; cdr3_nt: TGTGCCAGCAGTTACTTTTCAGGGTCGAACACTGAAGCTTTCTTT
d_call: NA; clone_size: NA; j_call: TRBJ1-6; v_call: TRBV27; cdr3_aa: CASIGRTLNSPLHF; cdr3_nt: TGTGCCAGCATAGGTAGAACCCTAAATTCACCCCTCCACTTT
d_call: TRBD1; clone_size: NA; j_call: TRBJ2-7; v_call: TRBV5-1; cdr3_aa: CASSSQGTGHYEQYF; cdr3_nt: TGCGCCAGCAGCTCCCAAGGGACAGGCCACTACGAGCAGTACTTC
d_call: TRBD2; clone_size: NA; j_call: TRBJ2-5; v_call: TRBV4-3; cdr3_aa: CASSQDLGGGRQETQYF; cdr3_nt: TGCGCCAGCAGCCAAGACCTGGGGGGCGGGAGGCAAGAGACCCAGTACTTC
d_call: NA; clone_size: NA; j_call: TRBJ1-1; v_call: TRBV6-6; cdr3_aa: CASSPGLNTEAFF; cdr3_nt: TGTGCCAGCAGTCCGGGGCTGAACACTGAAGCTTTCTTT
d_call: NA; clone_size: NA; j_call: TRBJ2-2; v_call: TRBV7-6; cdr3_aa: CASSFVGAGELFF; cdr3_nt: TGTGCCAGCAGCTTTGTAGGGGCCGGGGAGCTGTTTTTT
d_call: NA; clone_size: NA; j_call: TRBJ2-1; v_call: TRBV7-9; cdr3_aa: CASSLEGPYNEQFF; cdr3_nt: TGTGCCAGCAGCTTAGAGGGCCCCTACAATGAGCAGTTCTTC
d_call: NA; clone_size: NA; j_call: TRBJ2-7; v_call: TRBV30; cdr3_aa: CAWSSGGEQYF; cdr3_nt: TGTGCCTGGAGTTCAGGAGGGGAGCAGTACTTC
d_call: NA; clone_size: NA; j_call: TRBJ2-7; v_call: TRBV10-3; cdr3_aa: CAISAVVDEQYF; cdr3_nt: TGTGCCATCAGTGCGGTTGTGGACGAGCAGTACTTC
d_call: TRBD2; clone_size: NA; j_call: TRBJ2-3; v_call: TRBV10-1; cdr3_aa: CASSVTSGDLDTQYF; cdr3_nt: TGCGCCAGCAGTGTGACTAGCGGGGATTTGGATACGCAGTATTTT
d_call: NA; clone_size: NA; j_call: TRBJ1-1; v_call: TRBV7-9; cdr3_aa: CASSLKSNTEAFF; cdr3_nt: TGTGCCAGCAGCTTAAAATCGAACACTGAAGCTTTCTTT
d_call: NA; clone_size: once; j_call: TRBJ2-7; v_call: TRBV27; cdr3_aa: CASSLTGPAYEQYF; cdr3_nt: TGTGCCAGCTCGCTGACGGGGCCAGCCTACGAGCAGTACTTC
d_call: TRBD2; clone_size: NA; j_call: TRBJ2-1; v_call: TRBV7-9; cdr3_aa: CASSPPTSGRADEQFF; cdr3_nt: TGTGCCAGCAGCCCCCCGACTAGCGGGAGGGCCGATGAGCAGTTCTTC
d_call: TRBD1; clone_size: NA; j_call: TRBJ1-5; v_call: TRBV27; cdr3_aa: CASSPSTGESNQPQHF; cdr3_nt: TGTGCCAGCAGCCCCTCGACAGGGGAAAGCAATCAGCCCCAGCATTTT
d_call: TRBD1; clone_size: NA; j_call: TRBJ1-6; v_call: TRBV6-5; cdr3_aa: CASTTGGSPLHF; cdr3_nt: TGTGCCAGCACCACAGGGGGTTCACCCCTCCACTTT
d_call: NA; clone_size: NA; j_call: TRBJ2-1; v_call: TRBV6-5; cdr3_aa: CASSTPRGEQFF; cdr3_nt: TGTGCCAGCAGCACCCCGAGGGGGGAGCAGTTCTTC
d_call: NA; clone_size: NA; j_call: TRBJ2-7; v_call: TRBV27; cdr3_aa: CASSFYPGTHNYEQYF; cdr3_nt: TGTGCCAGCAGTTTTTACCCAGGGACCCACAACTACGAGCAGTACTTC
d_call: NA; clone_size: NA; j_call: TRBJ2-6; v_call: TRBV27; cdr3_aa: CASSLVSSGANVLTF; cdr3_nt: TGTGCCAGCAGTCTTGTGAGCTCTGGGGCCAACGTCCTGACTTTC
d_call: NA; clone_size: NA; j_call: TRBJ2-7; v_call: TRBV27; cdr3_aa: CASSFGSLSEQYF; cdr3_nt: TGTGCCAGCAGTTTTGGGAGTCTCAGCGAGCAGTACTTC